This T cell receptor beta chain was captured in a study of PD-1 blockade in classical Hodgkin lymphoma. The time point denotes: cycle 4 day 1 (C4D1), after about 6 weeks of nivolumab. All trial patients relapsed after autologous stem cell transplantation. CD4+ T cells were purified from thawed PBMCs by negative selection. Germline CDR1 SGDLS, CDR2 YYNGEE. The junction had 8 bases not matched to a gene; V was cut back by 0 bases and J by 4 bases. This CDR3 spans 17 amino acids. TCRdb keeps only in-frame clones here, not all; method: immunoSEQ multiplex PCR. The sample contains tens of thousands of clones, 75% to 90% of which appear only once.

The receptor was isolated from a human donor with classical Hodgkin lymphoma. The chain couples TRBV9 to TRBJ2-5; 11 bases line up with TRBD2. Here the sequenced sample was CD4+ T cells from blood, taken before the fourth cycle of nivolumab. The CDR3 loop is CASSVAGSSGGAETQYF. CDR3 in DNA: TGTGCCAGCAGCGTAGCTGGGAGTAGCGGGGGGGCAGAGACCCAGTACTTC.